This TCR beta chain was captured in a study of siplizumab effects on memory and regulatory T cells. Profiled with immunoSEQ multiplex PCR; TCRdb holds only in-frame clones, not every one. This sample yields 50,000 to 55,000 clones, of which 95% to 98% are seen a single time; under 0.7% belongs to the top ten. Study-level findings and limits: Only a minor fraction of alloreactive clones mapped to unstimulated subsets.

This CDR3 is 12 amino acids long. Germline V gene lookup returns CDR1 MNHEY and CDR2 SVGAGI. Deletions cut 0 bases from V and 7 bases from J, with 7 bases between. To note about this clone: Antigen: not known.

Sequencing was done on a sample of naive CD4+ T cells sorted from blood. This rearrangement joins TRBV6-5 to TRBJ2-7; the D is unclear. This clonotype originated in a human donor in good health. DNA of the CDR3: TGTGCCAGCAGTTACTCCTGGCTAGAGCAGTACTTC. Translation gives CASSYSWLEQYF.